What follows are 30 T cell receptor beta chains derived from one specimen sequenced in a study of metastatic and nonmetastatic thyroid tumors (dated by TCRdb to 2018 to 2020). No treatment had been received by any patient before thyroid surgery. The method was PCR. Sequencing relied on an Illumina HiSeq 4000. The raw public data were reprocessed by TCRdb itself: fastp quality trimming at Q25, MiXCR clonotype calling, in-frame beta chains only. The sample table lists approximately 21,000 clones, 23% of them with a count of one. The biggest ten clones account for 70% to 75% of the sample. The source material was blood. The receptors shown here come from a male donor with papillary thyroid cancer or a benign thyroid nodule (not recorded which). Some clones in this sample may be carry-over from other donors' samples.

This clone has ten or more counts. The chain is built from TRBV27 and TRBJ1-5; no firm D call. The CDR3 totals 14 residues. Germline V gene data show CDR1 as MNHEY and CDR2 as SMNVEV (reference sequence). Deletions cut 2 bases from V and 7 bases from J, with 12 bases between. The DNA for the CDR3 is TGTGCCAGCAGTTTACAGTCAGTCGGACAGCCCCAGCATTTT. This sequence encodes CASSLQSVGQPQHF.

Ten or more counts support this clone. This chain connects TRBV15 to TRBJ2-1; the D is unclear. Per germline, CDR1 LNHNV and CDR2 YYDKDF (reference sequence). V was cut by 0 bases and J by 0 bases, with 6 bases left in between. The CDR3 covers 15 residues. CDR3 protein: CATSRDQPSYNEQFF. The CDR3, as DNA: TGTGCCACCAGCAGAGACCAGCCCTCCTACAATGAGCAGTTCTTC.

In this sample, this clone turned up a few times. The gene calls are TRBV27 and TRBJ2-7, with unresolved D. The germline V and J ends were trimmed by 6 bases and 4 bases, with 7 bases remaining between them. Germline CDR1 reads MNHEY; CDR2 reads SMNVEV (reference sequence). This CDR3 has 11 residues. CDR3 DNA: TGTGCCAGCAGGAAGGGTTACGAGCAGTACTTC. This sequence encodes CASRKGYEQYF.

For this clone: No conserved phenylalanine or tryptophan ends this CDR3, so it is likely a read error. This chain uses TRBV28 with TRBJ2-3, with no clear D. Germline V CDR1 and CDR2: MDHEN, SYDVKM. The CDR3 runs to 14 residues. For the CDR3, the DNA is TGTGTCAGCAGTTTGGAGCCGAGCACATATACGCAGTATTAT. Amino acids: CVSSLEPSTYTQYY.

This clone was counted many times. This chain links TRBV14 with TRBJ1-2; 9 bases map to TRBD1. J was trimmed by 4 bases and V by 0 bases; bases with no gene match: 3. Germline V gene lookup returns CDR1 SGHDN and CDR2 FVKESK. This CDR3 spans 15 amino acids. DNA of the CDR3: TGTGCCAGCAGCCAAGAGGGACAGGGACCCTATGGCTACACCTTC. Its protein is CASSQEGQGPYGYTF.

This clone turned up a few times. This chain links TRBV20-1 with TRBJ2-1, with D perhaps TRBD1 (5 bases). Germline CDR1 DFQATT, CDR2 SNEGSKA (reference sequence). The V end lost 6 bases, the J end lost 4 bases, and 13 bases lay between the germline ends. This CDR3 has 13 amino acids. CDR3 nucleotides: TGCAGTGCCCCCAGGGTGGGATACAATGAGCAGTTCTTC. Protein: CSAPRVGYNEQFF.

This clone was seen a few times. J is TRBJ1-2 and V is TRBV19, with 7 bases aligning to TRBD1. Unmatched junction bases numbered 6, after V lost 6 bases and J lost 5 bases. Germline V gene sequence: CDR1 LNHDA, CDR2 SQIVND (reference sequence). This CDR3 region has 13 residues. The CDR3 DNA sequence: TGTGCCAGTAGGGGACAGACTCTTTATGGCTACACCTTC. It codes for CASRGQTLYGYTF.

This clone was counted between two and nine times. The chain employs TRBV6-1 and TRBJ2-5; 9 bases line up with TRBD1. Germline V lookup: CDR1 MNHNS, CDR2 SASEGT. CDR3 size: 15 residues. J was trimmed by 2 bases and V by 5 bases; bases with no gene match: 6. The CDR3 loop reads CASSPQGAKQETQYF. The CDR3 DNA follows: TGTGCCAGCAGTCCACAGGGGGCTAAGCAAGAGACCCAGTACTTC.

Regarding this clone: One end of the junction fails to match germline, which may point to a read error. V and J are TRBV11-3 and TRBJ2-2; 10 bases line up with TRBD2. Germline V gene sequence: CDR1 SGHNT, CDR2 YENEEA. There are 15 residues in the CDR3. The CDR3 protein is CASRAASGSTGELFF. The CDR3 bases are TGTGCCAGCAGGGCCGCTAGCGGGAGCACCGGTGAGCTGTTTTTT.

The rearrangement links TRBV5-6 to TRBJ2-7; TRBD1 matches 8 bases. V shed 0 bases and J 4 bases; nucleotides not matched to a gene: 9. In germline, CDR1 is SGHDT, CDR2 YYEEEE. The CDR3 spans 16 residues. This CDR3 reads CASSLESSGQVYEQYF. The CDR3 DNA is TGTGCCAGCAGCTTGGAATCCTCGGGACAGGTTTACGAGCAGTACTTC. The full variable domain, with the rest looked up from reference TRBV5-6 and TRBJ2-7, is DAGVTQSPTHLIKTRGQQVTLRCSPKSGHDTVSWYQQALGQGPQFIFQYYEEEERQRGNFPDRFSGHQFPNYSSELNVNALLLGDSALYLCASSLESSGQVYEQYFGPGTRLTVT.

This clone was observed many times. This sequence joins TRBV11-2 and TRBJ1-2, with 8 bases lining up with TRBD1. J lost 7 bases, V lost 1 base, and 5 bases had no gene match. The CDR3 runs to 14 residues. CDR1 and CDR2 from the germline V gene are SGHAT and FQNNGV. The CDR3 nucleotides are TGTGCCAGCAGCTTAGGGGACAGGTTCGGTGGCTACACCTTC. As protein: CASSLGDRFGGYTF.

This clone has at least ten counts. The chain is built from TRBV6-1 and TRBJ2-3; D may be TRBD2 (6 bases). Germline V CDR1 and CDR2: MNHNS, SASEGT. The CDR3 contains 15 residues. V was shortened by 3 bases and J by 1 base, with 11 bases between the two germline ends. CDR3: CASSDWGVGTDTQYF. In DNA form, the CDR3 reads TGTGCCAGCAGTGATTGGGGGGTCGGCACAGATACGCAGTATTTT.

There are many counts of this clone. The chain recombines TRBV11-2 with TRBJ2-1, with 7 positions matching TRBD2. J lost 4 bases, V lost 0 bases, and 6 bases had no gene match. Per germline, CDR1 SGHAT and CDR2 FQNNGV. This CDR3 has 16 residues. The CDR3 loop reads CASSLEPSGVYNEQFF. Here the CDR3 DNA reads TGTGCCAGCAGCTTAGAACCTAGCGGTGTATACAATGAGCAGTTCTTC.

With respect to this clone: A much bigger clone sits one base away, suggesting this may be a read error. This rearrangement joins TRBV27 to TRBJ2-2, with D possibly being TRBD2 (6 bases). This CDR3 has 12 residues. Looked up from germline, CDR1 is MNHEY and CDR2 is SMNVEV (reference sequence). This CDR3 reads CANGPNTGGLFF. The CDR3 DNA is TGTGCAAACGGGCCGAACACCGGGGGGCTGTTTTTT.

V usage is TRBV5-1 and J usage is TRBJ2-7, with TRBD2 as a possible D gene (6 bases). Germline lookup yields CDR1 SGHRS and CDR2 YFSETQ. This CDR3 comprises 15 residues. Trimming removed 5 bases at V and 0 bases at J, with 15 bases between. In DNA, the CDR3 is TGCGCCAGCAGAGGCGGGGTAGGGGTCTCCTACGAGCAGTACTTC. Translation: CASRGGVGVSYEQYF.

Ten or more counts support this clone. This chain links TRBV12-3 or TRBV12-4 with TRBJ2-7; the match to TRBD2 covers 14 bases. CDR3 length: 19 residues. Trimming cost V 2 bases and J 5 bases; bases outside gene matches: 14. As DNA, the CDR3 is TGTGCCAGCAGTTTAATGGGCAGGAGAGGGACTAGCGGGAGACACGAGCAGTACTTC. It specifies CASSLMGRRGTSGRHEQYF.

This clone was seen many times. The rearrangement joins TRBV30 to TRBJ2-1, with TRBD2 identical over 7 bases. CDR1 GTSNPN and CDR2 SVGIG come from the germline V gene (reference sequence). V gave up 1 base and J gave up 8 bases; unmatched junction bases: 17. The CDR3 is 17 residues long. The CDR3 loop reads CAWSAPRWREKVDEQFF. The CDR3 DNA is TGTGCCTGGAGTGCCCCTCGCTGGCGGGAGAAGGTGGATGAGCAGTTCTTC.

The table lists this clone with many counts. The chain recombines TRBV12-3 or TRBV12-4 with TRBJ2-7; D remains unclear. CDR3 size: 15 residues. Trimming pared 3 bases from V and 4 bases from J, leaving 16 bases between. CDR3 coding DNA: TGTGCCAGCAGTTTGGGATCAGCCGGAAATTACGAGCAGTACTTC. Its protein product is CASSLGSAGNYEQYF.

A word on this clone: One end of the junction does not line up with germline, which may come from a read error. The V gene is TRBV28, the J gene TRBJ2-6; D remains unclear. In germline, CDR1 is MDHEN, CDR2 SYDVKM. The CDR3 runs to 12 residues. This CDR3 reads CASSVGSNVLTF. The CDR3 DNA follows: TGTGCCAGCAGTGTTGGGTCCAACGTCCTGACTTTC.

This clone was recorded at least ten times. This chain joins TRBV6-2 or TRBV6-3 and TRBJ2-7; 9 bases line up with TRBD2. The CDR3 loop spans 14 amino acids. Per the germline V gene, CDR1 is MNHEY and CDR2 is SVGEGT. J was trimmed by 4 bases and V by 0 bases; bases with no gene match: 1. CDR3 sequence: CASSYSLAGYEQYF. The CDR3 bases are TGTGCCAGCAGTTACTCACTAGCGGGTTACGAGCAGTACTTC.

This chain joins TRBV11-2 and TRBJ2-1; D ambiguous. V dropped 3 bases and J dropped 6 bases, with 9 bases sitting between them. The CDR3 length is 13 residues. Per the germline V gene, CDR1 is SGHAT and CDR2 is FQNNGV. CDR3 residues: CASSFWGGNEQFF. In DNA, the CDR3 is TGTGCCAGCAGCTTCTGGGGTGGCAATGAGCAGTTCTTC.

The rearrangement joins TRBV7-6 to TRBJ1-1; weak D call: TRBD1 (5 bases). In germline, CDR1 is SGHVS, CDR2 FNYEAQ. V was clipped by 1 base and J by 5 bases, with 14 bases between them. This CDR3 is 15 amino acids long. The CDR3 spells CASSLGMGRETEAFF. Written as DNA, the CDR3 is TGTGCCAGCAGCTTAGGAATGGGCAGGGAGACTGAAGCTTTCTTT.

This clone was found a few times. The rearrangement uses TRBV19 and TRBJ2-1, with D uncertain. The V gene's germline CDR1 is LNHDA and CDR2 SQIVND (reference sequence). The CDR3 loop spans 13 amino acids. V lost 4 bases, J lost 0 bases, and 4 bases lay in between. This chain's CDR3 is CASSSGSYNEQFF. In nucleotides, the CDR3 is TGTGCCAGTAGTAGTGGCTCCTACAATGAGCAGTTCTTC.

This chain joins TRBV6-1 and TRBJ2-2; 10 nucleotides align to TRBD2. Germline V gene sequence: CDR1 MNHNS, CDR2 SASEGT. The CDR3 covers 13 residues. V was clipped by 10 bases and J by 3 bases; unmatched bases: 2. CDR3 loop: CATGTSDTGELFF. The CDR3 DNA sequence: TGTGCCACAGGGACTAGCGACACCGGGGAGCTGTTTTTT.

Concerning this clone: One junction end does not reproduce the germline sequence, and a read error may be involved. CDR3 loop: CASSEPQGGKNTEALF. DNA for the CDR3: TGTGCCAGTAGCGAGCCTCAAGGAGGGAAGAACACTGAAGCGCTCTTT. This chain joins TRBV19 and TRBJ1-1; D gene ambiguous. This CDR3 spans 16 amino acids. Germline CDR1 LNHDA, CDR2 SQIVND (reference sequence).

This clone was detected many times. The V call is TRBV7-3, the J call TRBJ2-7, with a weak D call TRBD1 (5 bases). The CDR3 extends over 15 amino acids. Trimming shortened V by 2 bases and J by 0 bases, and 11 bases separated the two germline ends. Germline values: CDR1 SGHTA, CDR2 FQGTGA. The CDR3 bases are TGTGCCAGCAGCTTAGAAGGGGCGAGCTCCTACGAGCAGTACTTC. This translates into CASSLEGASSYEQYF. The full variable domain, with the rest looked up from reference TRBV7-3 and TRBJ2-7, is GAGVSQTPSNKVTEKGKYVELRCDPISGHTALYWYRQSLGQGPEFLIYFQGTGAADDSGLPNDRFFAVRPEGSVSTLKIQRTERGDSAVYLCASSLEGASSYEQYFGPGTRLTVT.

The rearrangement joins TRBV11-3 to TRBJ2-7; TRBD2 might be the D (5 bases). The germline V gene has CDR1 SGHNT and CDR2 YENEEA. V lost 4 bases and J lost 2, with 12 bases in between. CDR3 length: 14 amino acids. CDR3 DNA sequence: TGTGCCAGCAGCTCCACCGGGAACCCCTACGAGCAGTACTTC. Protein sequence: CASSSTGNPYEQYF.

The rearrangement joins TRBV5-4 to TRBJ2-7; perhaps TRBD1 as D (5 bases). CDR1 and CDR2 (germline): SGHNT, YYREEE (reference sequence). The CDR3 runs to 13 residues. Trimming removed 3 bases from V and 1 base from J, with 8 bases in between. CDR3 DNA sequence: TGTGCCAGCAGCTCCCAGGGTTCCTACGAGCAGTACTTC. This encodes CASSSQGSYEQYF.

In this sample, this clone turned up many times. The chain employs TRBV3-1 and TRBJ1-3; no definite D call. The CDR3 totals 15 residues. Germline CDR1 reads LGHDT; CDR2 reads YNNKEL (reference sequence). V lost 0 bases, J lost 2 bases, and 8 bases lay in between. CDR3 residues: CASSQDHGPGNTIYF. The CDR3 DNA reads TGTGCCAGCAGCCAAGATCACGGGCCTGGAAACACCATATATTTT. The full variable domain, with the rest looked up from reference TRBV3-1 and TRBJ1-3, is DTAVSQTPKYLVTQMGNDKSIKCEQNLGHDTMYWYKQDSKKFLKIMFSYNNKELIINETVPNRFSPKSPDKAHLNLHINSLELGDSAVYFCASSQDHGPGNTIYFGEGSWLTVV.

This clone was observed many times. This rearrangement joins TRBV19 to TRBJ2-1, with TRBD2 identical over 8 bases. V shed 3 bases, J shed 7 bases, and the junction held 20 bases outside the gene matches. CDR3 length: 19 amino acids. Germline CDR1 LNHDA, CDR2 SQIVND (reference sequence). CDR3 amino acids: CASSIGALGGRSRGNEQFF. CDR3 bases: TGTGCCAGTAGTATCGGGGCACTTGGCGGGAGGTCTAGGGGTAATGAGCAGTTCTTC.